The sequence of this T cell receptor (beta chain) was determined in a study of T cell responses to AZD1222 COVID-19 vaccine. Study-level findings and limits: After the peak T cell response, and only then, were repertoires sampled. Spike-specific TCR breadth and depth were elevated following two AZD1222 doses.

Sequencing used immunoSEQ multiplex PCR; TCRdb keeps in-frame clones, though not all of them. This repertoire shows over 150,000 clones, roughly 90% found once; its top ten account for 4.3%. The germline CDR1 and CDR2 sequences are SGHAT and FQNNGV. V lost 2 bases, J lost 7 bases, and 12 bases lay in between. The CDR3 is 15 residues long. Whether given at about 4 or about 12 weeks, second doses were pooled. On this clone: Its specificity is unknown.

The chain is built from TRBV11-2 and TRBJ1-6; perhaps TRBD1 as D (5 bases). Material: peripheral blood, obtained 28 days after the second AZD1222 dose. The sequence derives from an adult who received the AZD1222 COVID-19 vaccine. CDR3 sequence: CASSLRGRLNSPLHF. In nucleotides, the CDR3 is TGTGCCAGCAGCTTAAGGGGACGGTTGAATTCACCCCTCCACTTT.